Listed below are T cell receptor beta chains from one sample, sequenced in a study of T-cell memory formation after mild COVID-19. Using its own MiXCR run on the 5' RACE reads, TCRdb lists one record per CDR3 protein. This table holds some 7,100 distinct CDR3 sequences, 50% to 75% found once. Material for sequencing was PBMCs or a T cell subset sorted from them (not recorded which). The receptors were sampled from an adult who had mild COVID-19 (a few samples of this study predate the infection). Cell type and time point are not known. The CDR3 runs from the conserved cysteine through the conserved F or W. The D gene is left open where the match is weak. The size field is filled for only some rows; it gives once, few, many or a size class.

TRBJ1-5,NA,TRBV21-1,medium-sized,TGTGCCAGCAGCACCATCCTGTCCAATCAGCCCCAGCATTTT,CASSTILSNQPQHF
TRBJ2-3,TRBD2,TRBV7-9,medium-sized,TGTGCCAGCAGTTTATTGAGCGGGGGGTCCACAGATACGCAGTATTTT,CASSLLSGGSTDTQYF
TRBJ1-1,TRBD1,TRBV4-1,NA,TGCGCCAGCAGCCAAGACTTTCCAGGGGGCACTGAAGCTTTCTTT,CASSQDFPGGTEAFF
TRBJ1-4,NA,TRBV12-3/TRBV12-4,medium-sized,TGTGCCAGCAGTCTAGTCCAAGAAAAACTGTTTTTT,CASSLVQEKLFF
TRBJ2-1,NA,TRBV18,NA,TGTGCCAGCTCACCGTCGGGGGGCGGGGAGCAGTTCTTC,CASSPSGGGEQFF
TRBJ2-2,NA,TRBV2,NA,TGTGCCAGCAGTGCCCGGGTTGTCGGGGAGCTGTTTTTT,CASSARVVGELFF
TRBJ2-2,NA,TRBV5-1,NA,TGCGCCAGCAGCTTGGCACAGCTGAACACCGGGGAGCTGTTTTTT,CASSLAQLNTGELFF
TRBJ2-1,TRBD2,TRBV5-1,NA,TGCGCCAGCAGCCATAGCGGGGAGACCTACAATGAGCAGTTCTTC,CASSHSGETYNEQFF
TRBJ1-6,NA,TRBV4-1,medium-sized,TGCGCCAGCAGCCAAGAGAGGGGACAACCCCTCCACTTT,CASSQERGQPLHF
TRBJ1-1,NA,TRBV12-3/TRBV12-4,NA,TGTGCCAGCAGTTTAGGCGGGGTTGTAGGAGCTTTCTTT,CASSLGGVVGAFF
TRBJ2-3,NA,TRBV14,few,TGTGCCAGCAGCCAGGGGTCCTCGTGGGGGAATACGCAGTATTTT,CASSQGSSWGNTQYF
TRBJ1-6,NA,TRBV15,medium-sized,TGTGCCACCAGCAGATCCACCCTACCACGGGTTACGACCCTCCACTTT,CATSRSTLPRVTTLHF
TRBJ2-7,TRBD2,TRBV5-1,NA,TGCGCCAGCAGCGACCCGGGACTAGCGGGGGGACCGATAAACTACGAGCAGTACTTC,CASSDPGLAGGPINYEQYF
TRBJ2-3,NA,TRBV23-1,medium-sized,TGCGCCAGCAGTCATCGCGGGGCGTACACAGATACGCAGTATTTT,CASSHRGAYTDTQYF
TRBJ2-7,NA,TRBV6-6,medium-sized,TGTGCCAGCAGTTCTACCGGGACGGACAGCTCCTACGAGCAGTACTTC,CASSSTGTDSSYEQYF
TRBJ1-1,NA,TRBV7-9,NA,TGTGCCAGCAGCTTATCGGAGGGGCCAGAAGCTTTCTTT,CASSLSEGPEAFF
TRBJ2-6,NA,TRBV20-1,medium-sized,TGCAGTGCTATTCCTGAGGGCGCCTCTGGGGCCAACGTCCTGACTTTC,CSAIPEGASGANVLTF
TRBJ2-1,NA,TRBV5-1,medium-sized,TGCGCCAGCAGCTCAAACAATGAGCAGTTCTTC,CASSSNNEQFF
TRBJ2-2,TRBD1,TRBV4-1,NA,TGCGCCAGCAGCCCGTCGGGGACAGGGCTCACCGGGGAGCTGTTTTTT,CASSPSGTGLTGELFF
TRBJ2-7,NA,TRBV9,NA,TGTGCCAGCAGCGTGGCCGGTACAGGGCAGTACGAGCAGTACTTC,CASSVAGTGQYEQYF
TRBJ2-3,NA,TRBV7-3,NA,TGTGCCAGCAGCTTAAAGGGGGAGACAGATACGCAGTATTTT,CASSLKGETDTQYF
TRBJ2-1,TRBD1,TRBV3-1,medium-sized,TGTGCCAGCCACGGGACAGTAGGCTATGAGCAGTTCTTC,CASHGTVGYEQFF
TRBJ1-5,NA,TRBV3-1,medium-sized,TGTGCCAGCAGCCAATCATTGGAATCACCCCAGCATTTT,CASSQSLESPQHF
TRBJ2-5,TRBD2,TRBV7-8,NA,TGTGCCAGCAGCCCGGCTAGCGGTACGCGTGAGACCCAGTACTTC,CASSPASGTRETQYF
TRBJ1-1,NA,TRBV7-3,medium-sized,TGTGCCAGCAGCTTCCAGGTTAACACTGAAGCTTTCTTT,CASSFQVNTEAFF
TRBJ2-1,TRBD1,TRBV6-5,NA,TGTGCCAGCAGTTACAGGTCCCTACAGGGGAATGAGCAGTTCTTC,CASSYRSLQGNEQFF
TRBJ2-1,TRBD1,TRBV7-9,NA,TGTGCCAGCAGCCCCCCGACAGGGGCCTACAATGAGCAGTTCTTC,CASSPPTGAYNEQFF
TRBJ2-1,NA,TRBV20-1,medium-sized,TGCAGTGTCAGAGCAGCACGCATTACCGATGAGCAGTTCTTC,CSVRAARITDEQFF
TRBJ2-1,NA,TRBV20-1,medium-sized,TGCAGTGCTAGAGTCGGAGCGGACCTCAACAATGAGCAGTTCTTC,CSARVGADLNNEQFF
TRBJ2-1,NA,TRBV5-1,many,TGCGCCAGCAGCTTGGCCAGGGGAGTTAGCGATGAGCAGTTCTTC,CASSLARGVSDEQFF